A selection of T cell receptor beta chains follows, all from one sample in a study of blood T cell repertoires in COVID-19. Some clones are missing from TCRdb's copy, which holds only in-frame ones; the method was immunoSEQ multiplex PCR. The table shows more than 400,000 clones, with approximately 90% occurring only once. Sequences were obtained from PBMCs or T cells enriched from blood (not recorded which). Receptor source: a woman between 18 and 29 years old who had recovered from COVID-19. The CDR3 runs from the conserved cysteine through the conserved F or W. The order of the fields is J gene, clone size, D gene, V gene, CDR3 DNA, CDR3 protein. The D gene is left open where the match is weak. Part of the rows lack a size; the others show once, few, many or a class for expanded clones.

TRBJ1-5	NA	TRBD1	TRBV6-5	TGTGCCAGCTTCAAATTGGACAGGGGAGGACAGCCCCAGCATTTT	CASFKLDRGGQPQHF
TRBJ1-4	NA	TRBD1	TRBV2	TGTGCCAGCAGTGCCGGGACAGGGGTAGAAAAACTGTTTTTT	CASSAGTGVEKLFF
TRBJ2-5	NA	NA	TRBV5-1	TGCGCCAGCAGCCCGGACAGCCCGAGCACCCAGTACTTC	CASSPDSPSTQYF
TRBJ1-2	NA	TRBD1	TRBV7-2	TGTGCCAGCAGCCCTAGACAGGGGAACTATGGCTACACCTTC	CASSPRQGNYGYTF
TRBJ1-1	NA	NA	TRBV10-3	TGTGCCATCAGTGATTCGAACAGGGCACCTAACACTGAAGCTTTCTTT	CAISDSNRAPNTEAFF
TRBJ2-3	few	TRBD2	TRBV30	TGTGCCTGGAGTGTACGAATAGCGGGGGGGAGCGATACGCAGTATTTT	CAWSVRIAGGSDTQYF
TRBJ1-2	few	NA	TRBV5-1	TGCGCCAGCAGCGCGAGCCTAGCTAACTATGGCTACACCTTC	CASSASLANYGYTF
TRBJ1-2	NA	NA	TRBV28	TGTGCCAGCAGTGGACTCTATGGCTACACCTTC	CASSGLYGYTF
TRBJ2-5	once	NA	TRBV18	TGTGCCAGCTCATTAGACACTCAAGAGACCCAGTACTTC	CASSLDTQETQYF
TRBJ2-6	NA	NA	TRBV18	TGTGCCAGCTCACCACCTTTAGTTGGGGCCAACGTCCTGACTTTC	CASSPPLVGANVLTF
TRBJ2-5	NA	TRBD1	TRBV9	TGTGCCAGCAGCCTGACAGGGGGCGTAGAGACCCAGTACTTC	CASSLTGGVETQYF
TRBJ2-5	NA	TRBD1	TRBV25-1	TGTGCCAGCAGTGGGGGACAGGACCCCGAATTTATGACAGCCCAGTACTTC	CASSGGQDPEFMTAQYF
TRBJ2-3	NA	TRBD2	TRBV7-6	TGTGCCAGCAGCATTCGGACTAGCGGGATCCCAGGCAGAGATACGCAGTATTTT	CASSIRTSGIPGRDTQYF
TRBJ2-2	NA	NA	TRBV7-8	TGTGCCAGCAGCTTACGTTGGGAGTCACCCCGCCCCGGGGAGCTGTTTTTT	CASSLRWESPRPGELFF
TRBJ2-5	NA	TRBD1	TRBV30	TGTGCCTGTCTAAGCAGGGACAGGGGAGAGACCCAGTACTTC	CACLSRDRGETQYF
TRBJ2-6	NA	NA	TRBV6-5	TGTGCCAGCAGTTCCCCCCGGGGGGCCAACGTCCTGACTTTC	CASSSPRGANVLTF
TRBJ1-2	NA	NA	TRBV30	TGTGCCTGGGGGGACGGGGAACAGAATGGCTACACCTTC	CAWGDGEQNGYTF
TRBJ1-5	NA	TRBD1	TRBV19	TGTGCCAGTAGTGTGACAGGGGAGGACAATCAGCCCCAGCATTTT	CASSVTGEDNQPQHF
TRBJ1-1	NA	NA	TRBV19	TGTGCCAGTAGTCCCCAGAGGGACACTGAAGCTTTCTTT	CASSPQRDTEAFF
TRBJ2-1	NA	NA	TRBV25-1	TGTGCCAGCAGTGAATGGACAGCTGCAAATGAGCAGTTCTTC	CASSEWTAANEQFF
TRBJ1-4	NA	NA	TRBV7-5	TGTGCCAGAAGCTTAAATGGGCCTCAAACGAAACAGGGGAGTTTAAATGAAAAACTGTTTTTT	CARSLNGPQTKQGSLNEKLFF
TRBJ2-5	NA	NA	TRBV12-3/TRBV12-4	TGTGCCAGCAGTTTCGAGGAAACAGAGACCCAGTACTTC	CASSFEETETQYF
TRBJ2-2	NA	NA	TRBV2	TGTGCCAGCAGTGAAGCGCTTCGGTGGCGGACCGGGGAGCTGTTTTTT	CASSEALRWRTGELFF
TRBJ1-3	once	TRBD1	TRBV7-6	TGTGCCAGCAGCCCACGGCCAGGGGGTACCTTGGAGGGAAACACCATATATTTT	CASSPRPGGTLEGNTIYF
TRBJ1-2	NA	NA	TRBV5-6	TGTGCCAGCAGCTTGGTGGAGGTAACGGGCTACACCTTC	CASSLVEVTGYTF
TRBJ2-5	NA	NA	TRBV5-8	TGTGCCAGCAGCTTCGGGCAGGATAAGGGGGTCAAAGAGACCCAGTACTTC	CASSFGQDKGVKETQYF
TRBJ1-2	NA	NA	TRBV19	TGTGCCAGTAGTCCCGGGACGGGAGTCTATGGCTACACCTTC	CASSPGTGVYGYTF
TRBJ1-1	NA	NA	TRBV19	TGTGCCAGTAGTATAGATCATCGTCCAGGGACTTACACTGAAGCTTTCTTT	CASSIDHRPGTYTEAFF
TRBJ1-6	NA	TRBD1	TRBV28	TGTGCCAGCAGTTTCACCCAGGGGGCGCGCAATTCACCCCTCCACTTT	CASSFTQGARNSPLHF
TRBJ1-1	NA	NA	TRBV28	TGTGCCAGCACCACGCGGGGCGCCGGTTTGAGAGCTTTCTTT	CASTTRGAGLRAFF
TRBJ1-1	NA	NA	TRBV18	TGTGCCAGCTCTGACTCCAAGGGGACTGAAGCTTTCTTT	CASSDSKGTEAFF
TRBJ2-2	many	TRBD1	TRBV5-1	TGCGCCAGCAGCTTAGGACAGGGAACCGGGGAGCTGTTTTTT	CASSLGQGTGELFF
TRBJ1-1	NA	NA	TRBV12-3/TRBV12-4	TGTGCCACTACGCCTGCCGCCTACACTGAAGCTTTCTTT	CATTPAAYTEAFF
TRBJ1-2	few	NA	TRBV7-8	TGTGCCAGCAGCTTACTCGGGGCAGGGGACCCGAAAAGATATGGCTACACCTTC	CASSLLGAGDPKRYGYTF
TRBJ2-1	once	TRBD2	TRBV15	TGTGCCACCAGCAGAGATTGGGGGGGGAGCGGGGGCATGGATGAGCAGTTCTTC	CATSRDWGGSGGMDEQFF
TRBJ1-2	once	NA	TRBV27	TGTGCCAGCAGTTCCATCGACGGGAACTATGGCTACACCTTC	CASSSIDGNYGYTF
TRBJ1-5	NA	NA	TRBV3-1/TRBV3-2	TGTGCCAGCAGCCAAGATACAGGGCCGCAGCATTTT	CASSQDTGPQHF
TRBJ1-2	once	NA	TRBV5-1	TGCGCCAGCAGCCCTGAGGAGGATATAGGCTACACCTTC	CASSPEEDIGYTF
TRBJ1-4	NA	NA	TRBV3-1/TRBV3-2	TGTGCCAGCAGCCAACTGACAGATGAAAAACTGTTTTTT	CASSQLTDEKLFF
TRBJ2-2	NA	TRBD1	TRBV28	TGTGCCAGCAGTAGGGGACAGTCTGCCGGGGAGCTGTTTTTT	CASSRGQSAGELFF
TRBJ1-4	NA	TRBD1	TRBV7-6	TGTGCCAGCAGCACCACAGGGGGCCAAGGGAAACTGTTTTTT	CASSTTGGQGKLFF
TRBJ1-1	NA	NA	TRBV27	TGTGCCAGCAGTTCCTACGCAGGCGATGGAAAAAACACTGAAGCTTTCTTT	CASSSYAGDGKNTEAFF
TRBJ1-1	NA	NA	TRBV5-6	TGTGCCAGCAGTCTCGAGGGTATAACTGAAGCTTTCTTT	CASSLEGITEAFF